These 22 T cell receptor beta chains came from one sample sequenced in a study of shared clonotypes between healthy human individuals (dated by TCRdb to the early 2020s). The library was made by the immunoSEQ multiplex PCR assay. The source is immuneACCESS, and TCRdb retained only in-frame sequences with V and J called. Part of the clones is not carried over; for the studies checked, unresolved V genes explain less than half of this, and the remainder is unexplained. This sample is represented by some 2,500,000 clones; 93% of them were singletons. Jointly, the top ten make up approximately 0.36% of the sample. The specimen was naive CD4+ T cells from PBMCs. The cell subset or site label, as the study defines it: CD45RA+ positively selected. These receptor sequences come from a young man in good health. Some clones in this sample may be carry-over from other donors' samples.

In regard to this clone: Other nucleotide sequences from this sample produce the same CDR3. The J gene is TRBJ2-5, the V gene TRBV5-1; 9 bases fit TRBD1. The germline V gene has CDR1 SGHRS and CDR2 YFSETQ. Unmatched junction bases numbered 8, after V lost 4 bases and J lost 4 bases. The CDR3 extends over 15 amino acids. The CDR3: CASSPGTGIGETQYF. The DNA of the CDR3 is TGCGCCAGCAGCCCGGGGACAGGGATTGGAGAGACCCAGTACTTC.

This chain uses TRBV7-3 with TRBJ2-6; 8 bases match TRBD1. CDR1 and CDR2 (germline): SGHTA, FQGTGA. This CDR3 contains 16 residues. The V gene end was trimmed by 4 bases and the J gene end by 2 bases; junction bases not matched to a gene: 4. The CDR3 sequence: CASSSQGAAGANVLTF. CDR3 sequence (DNA): TGTGCCAGCAGCTCCCAGGGGGCTGCTGGGGCCAACGTCCTGACTTTC.

The gene calls are TRBV29-1 and TRBJ2-2; no firm D call. Trimming cost V 4 bases and J 8 bases, with 11 bases left between them. The CDR3 is 12 amino acids. Germline V gene lookup returns CDR1 SQVTM and CDR2 ANQGSEA. CDR3: CSVGGQFGELFF. CDR3 coding DNA: TGCAGCGTTGGCGGCCAGTTTGGGGAGCTGTTTTTT.

V is TRBV7-2 and J is TRBJ2-5, with D tentatively TRBD1 or TRBD2 (6 bases each). CDR1 and CDR2 from the germline V gene are SGHTA and FQGNSA. The CDR3 has 14 residues. The germline V and J ends were trimmed by 2 bases and 7 bases, with 14 bases remaining between them. The CDR3 nucleotides are TGTGCCAGCAGCTTATACGGGGGCTCGGGGACCCAGTACTTC. Its protein product is CASSLYGGSGTQYF.

V gene TRBV21-1 combines with J gene TRBJ1-3; TRBD1 reflects the table's D call only, with no check against the DNA. TRBV21-1 is tagged as a pseudogene. CDR3 size: 22 residues. CDR3 DNA sequence: TGTGCCAGCAGCACAGAAAGTATGTCGACAGGACGGACTCTACTCTCTGGAAACACCATATATTTT. Translated, it gives CASSTESMSTGRTLLSGNTIYF.

This CDR3 is CAWSPRGGAGSFF. The CDR3 DNA reads as TGTGCCTGGAGCCCCAGAGGGGGGGCAGGGTCGTTCTTC. The rearrangement joins TRBV30 to TRBJ2-1; tentative D call: TRBD2 (7 bases). The CDR3 length is 13 residues. Germline loops: CDR1 GTSNPN, CDR2 SVGIG (reference sequence). Trimming removed 3 bases from V and 15 bases from J, with 21 bases in between.

As concerns this clone: Within the sample, other DNA sequences also encode this same CDR3. This chain uses TRBV9 with TRBJ2-1; D may be TRBD2 (6 bases). The V gene's germline CDR1 is SGDLS and CDR2 YYNGEE. CDR3 size: 15 residues. V was trimmed by 5 bases and J by 2 bases, leaving 14 bases between them. The CDR3 coding sequence is TGTGCCAGCAGTTCCAGTAGCGGAACCTACAATGAGCAGTTCTTC. Residues: CASSSSSGTYNEQFF.

CDR3 region: CASSLRGAADTQYF. Written as DNA, the CDR3 is TGTGCCAGCAGCTTGAGGGGGGCGGCAGATACGCAGTATTTT. J is TRBJ2-3 and V is TRBV11-2; D may match TRBD1 or TRBD2 (6 bases each). The germline gives CDR1 SGHAT, CDR2 FQNNGV. There are 14 residues in the CDR3. V was clipped by 3 bases and J by 4 bases, with 11 bases between them.

The chain combines TRBV5-1 with TRBJ1-1; D gene unclear. CDR1 is SGHRS, CDR2 YFSETQ, per germline. Trimming cost V 5 bases and J 1 base, with 15 bases left between them. The length of the CDR3 is 15 residues. The DNA of the CDR3 is TGCGCCAGCAGGTCCCCCCTCTTTGGGAACACTGAAGCTTTCTTT. Translation gives CASRSPLFGNTEAFF.

The chain is built from TRBV5-4 and TRBJ2-7, with 8 bases aligning to TRBD1. CDR1 and CDR2 from the germline V gene are SGHNT and YYREEE (reference sequence). The CDR3 has 15 residues. V dropped 4 bases and J dropped 3; count of bases not matched to a gene: 9. The CDR3 DNA sequence: TGTGCCAGCAGCATACCGGGACAGGATTTCTACGAGCAGTACTTC. This encodes CASSIPGQDFYEQYF.

J is TRBJ1-1 and V is TRBV29-1; TRBD1 might be the D (6 bases). Germline V CDR1 and CDR2: SQVTM, ANQGSEA. The germline V and J ends were trimmed by 6 bases and 5 bases, with 13 bases remaining between them. This CDR3 contains 12 residues. CDR3 nucleotides: TGCAGCGTAGCCGCAGGGGAGACTGAAGCTTTCTTT. As protein: CSVAAGETEAFF.

For the CDR3, the DNA is TGTGCCAGCAGCTTAGACGACAGGGCCTGGGGTGAAAAACTGTTTTTT. Encoded protein: CASSLDDRAWGEKLFF. The rearrangement links TRBV11-3 to TRBJ1-4; 7 bases line up with TRBD1. The CDR3 totals 16 residues. J was trimmed by 7 bases and V by 0 bases; bases with no gene match: 8. Germline V gene sequence: CDR1 SGHNT, CDR2 YENEEA.

The chain links TRBV6-6 to TRBJ1-1; D is ambiguous. The CDR3 runs 14 residues. V shed 6 bases and J shed 1 base, with 12 bases lying between them. Germline V gives CDR1 MNHNY, CDR2 SVGAGI (reference sequence). CDR3 residues: CASRMDGGNTEAFF. CDR3 bases: TGTGCCAGCAGGATGGACGGTGGGAACACTGAAGCTTTCTTT.

The chain couples TRBV9 to TRBJ2-2; TRBD1 agrees at 8 bases. After removal of 3 bases from V and 4 bases from J, the junction contained 2 bases not matched to a gene. Per the germline V gene, CDR1 is SGDLS and CDR2 is YYNGEE. This CDR3 spans 14 amino acids. The CDR3 DNA reads TGTGCCAGCAGCGGGACAGGGATCACCGGGGAGCTGTTTTTT. Residues: CASSGTGITGELFF.

The genes are TRBV9 and TRBJ2-7; 8 bases are a match to TRBD2. In germline, CDR1 is SGDLS, CDR2 YYNGEE. The CDR3 has 14 residues. The V segment lost 2 bases and the J segment 3 bases; nucleotides outside the gene matches: 4. The CDR3 here is CASSVGLDLYEQYF. The DNA for the CDR3 is TGTGCCAGCAGCGTGGGACTAGACCTCTACGAGCAGTACTTC.

The CDR3 nucleotides are TGTGCCAGCAGCTCCATTGCCGACAGGGGGAGAAATGAGCAGTTCTTC. It yields the protein CASSSIADRGRNEQFF. The rearrangement uses TRBV11-3 and TRBJ2-1; 9 positions match TRBD1. The V and J ends lost 4 bases and 7 bases, in that order; junction bases with no gene match: 11. CDR1 is SGHNT and CDR2 is YENEEA in the germline V gene. This CDR3 contains 16 residues.

The chain carries TRBV9 and TRBJ2-1; D is possibly TRBD2 (5 bases). Germline lookup yields CDR1 SGDLS and CDR2 YYNGEE. V was pared by 0 bases and J by 2 bases, with 9 bases between. The CDR3 runs to 15 residues. The CDR3 loop is CASSVVQRTYNEQFF. The CDR3 DNA is TGTGCCAGCAGCGTAGTACAGCGGACCTACAATGAGCAGTTCTTC. The whole variable domain, filled in from reference TRBV9 and TRBJ2-1, reads DSGVTQTPKHLITATGQRVTLRCSPRSGDLSVYWYQQSLDQGLQFLIQYYNGEERAKGNILERFSAQQFPDLHSELNLSSLELGDSALYFCASSVVQRTYNEQFFGPGTRLTVL.

The chain employs TRBV7-2 and TRBJ1-1; the D is unclear. With 1 base removed from V and 4 bases from J, the gap between germline ends came to 13 bases. The CDR3 is 15 amino acids. The germline CDR1 and CDR2 sequences are SGHTA and FQGNSA. The CDR3: CASSLVRGIFTEAFF. As DNA, the CDR3 is TGTGCCAGCAGCTTAGTTCGCGGGATATTCACTGAAGCTTTCTTT.

This clone has just a few counts. The identical CDR3 is also encoded by other nucleotide sequences in the sample. This chain connects TRBV2 to TRBJ2-3; 10 bases match TRBD1. This CDR3 is 15 amino acids long. V was clipped by 5 bases and J by 0 bases; unmatched bases: 2. Germline assignment: CDR1 SNHLY and CDR2 FYNNEI. CDR3 loop: CASSRDRGSTDTQYF. The CDR3 nucleotides are TGTGCCAGCAGTCGGGACAGGGGAAGCACAGATACGCAGTATTTT.

This clone has a single count. The chain carries TRBV28 and TRBJ1-2; a possible D gene is TRBD1 (5 bases). The V gene's germline CDR1 is MDHEN and CDR2 SYDVKM. The CDR3 is 16 residues long. V was pared by 3 bases and J by 5 bases, with 19 bases between. This chain's CDR3 is CASSFSAGRAIYGYTF. In DNA, the CDR3 is TGTGCCAGCAGTTTTTCTGCCGGCAGGGCAATATATGGCTACACCTTC.

The rearrangement uses TRBV6-1 and TRBJ2-2; D gene unclear. Per the germline V gene, CDR1 is MNHNS and CDR2 is SASEGT. The CDR3 contains 14 residues. V dropped 7 bases and J dropped 3 bases, with 12 bases sitting between them. CDR3 region: CASTFGPYTGELFF. The CDR3 nucleotides are TGTGCCAGCACCTTCGGTCCGTACACCGGGGAGCTGTTTTTT.

This chain links TRBV5-1 with TRBJ2-2, with 7 bases that match TRBD2. V lost 9 bases and J lost 2; bases outside the gene matches: 4. CDR3 size: 13 residues. CDR1 SGHRS and CDR2 YFSETQ come from the germline V gene. CDR3 region: CATGGGNTGELFF. The DNA for the CDR3 is TGCGCCACCGGCGGGGGAAACACCGGGGAGCTGTTTTTT.